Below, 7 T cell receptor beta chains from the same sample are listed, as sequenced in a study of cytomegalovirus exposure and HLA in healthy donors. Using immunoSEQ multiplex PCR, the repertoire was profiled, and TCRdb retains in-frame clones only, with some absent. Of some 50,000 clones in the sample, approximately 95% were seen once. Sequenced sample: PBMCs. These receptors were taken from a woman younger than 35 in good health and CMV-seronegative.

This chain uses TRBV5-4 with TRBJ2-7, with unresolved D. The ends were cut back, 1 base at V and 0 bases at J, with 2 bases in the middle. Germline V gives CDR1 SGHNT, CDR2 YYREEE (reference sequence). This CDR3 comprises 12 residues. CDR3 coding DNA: TGTGCCAGCAGCTTGCTCTCCTACGAGCAGTACTTC. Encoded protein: CASSLLSYEQYF.

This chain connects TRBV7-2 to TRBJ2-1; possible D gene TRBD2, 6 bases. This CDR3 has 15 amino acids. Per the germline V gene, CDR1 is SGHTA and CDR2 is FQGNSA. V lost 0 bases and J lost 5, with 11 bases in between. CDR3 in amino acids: CASSLAGGPNNEQFF. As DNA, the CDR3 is TGTGCCAGCAGCTTAGCTGGAGGGCCCAACAATGAGCAGTTCTTC. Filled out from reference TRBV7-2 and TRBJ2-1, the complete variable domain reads GAGVSQSPSNKVTEKGKDVELRCDPISGHTALYWYRQSLGQGLEFLIYFQGNSAPDKSGLPSDRFSAERTGGSVSTLTIQRTQQEDSAVYLCASSLAGGPNNEQFFGPGTRLTVL.

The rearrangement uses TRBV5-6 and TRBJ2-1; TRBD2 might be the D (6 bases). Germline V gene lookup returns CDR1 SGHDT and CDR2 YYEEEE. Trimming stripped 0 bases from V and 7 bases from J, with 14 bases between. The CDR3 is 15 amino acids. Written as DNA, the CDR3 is TGTGCCAGCAGCTTGGTCGTAGGGGCGGGAAATGAGCAGTTCTTC. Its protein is CASSLVVGAGNEQFF.

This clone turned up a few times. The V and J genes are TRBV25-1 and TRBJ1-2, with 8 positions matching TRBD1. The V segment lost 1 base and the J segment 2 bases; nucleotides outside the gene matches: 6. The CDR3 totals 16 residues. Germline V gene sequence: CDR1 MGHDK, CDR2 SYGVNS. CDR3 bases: TGTGCCAGCAGTGAATGGGAGACAGGGGCAAACTATGGCTACACCTTC. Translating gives CASSEWETGANYGYTF.

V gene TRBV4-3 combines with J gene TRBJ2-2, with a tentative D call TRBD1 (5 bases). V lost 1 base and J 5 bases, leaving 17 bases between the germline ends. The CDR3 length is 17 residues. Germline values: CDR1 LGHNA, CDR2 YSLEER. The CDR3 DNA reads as TGCGCCAGCAGCCAAGCATCTTTAACAGGATGGACCGGGGAGCTGTTTTTT. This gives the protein CASSQASLTGWTGELFF.

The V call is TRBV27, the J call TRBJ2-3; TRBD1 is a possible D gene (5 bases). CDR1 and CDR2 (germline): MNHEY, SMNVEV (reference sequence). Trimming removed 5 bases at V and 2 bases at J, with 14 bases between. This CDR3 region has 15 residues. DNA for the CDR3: TGTGCCAGCAGTGGGGCGTGGGGCCCCACAGATACGCAGTATTTT. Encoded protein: CASSGAWGPTDTQYF.

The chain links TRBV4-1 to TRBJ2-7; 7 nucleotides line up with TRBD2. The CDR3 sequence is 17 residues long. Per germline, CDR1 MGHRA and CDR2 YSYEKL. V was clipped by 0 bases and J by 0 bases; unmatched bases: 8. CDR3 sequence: CASSQDPAGPNSYEQYF. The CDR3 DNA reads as TGCGCCAGCAGCCAAGATCCAGCGGGACCAAACTCCTACGAGCAGTACTTC.